The 9 T cell receptor beta chains below were found in one sample sequenced in a study of cytomegalovirus exposure and HLA in healthy donors. The table came from immunoSEQ multiplex PCR; TCRdb's copy has only in-frame clones and leaves some out. Among 100,000 to 150,000 clones listed, about 93% were seen once. Sample: PBMCs. These receptors were taken from a woman aged 18-29 years in good health and CMV-seronegative.

The chain couples TRBV6-5 to TRBJ2-1, with D perhaps TRBD2 (6 bases). CDR1 and CDR2 from the germline V gene are MNHEY and SVGAGI. Trimming stripped 3 bases from V and 1 base from J, with 13 bases between. CDR3 length: 16 residues. The CDR3 sequence is CASSYVAGLSYNEQFF. The CDR3 nucleotides are TGTGCCAGCAGTTATGTGGCGGGGCTATCCTACAATGAGCAGTTCTTC.

The chain uses TRBV12-5 and TRBJ1-1; TRBD1 matches 8 bases. The CDR3 sequence is 15 residues long. V trimming: 2 bases; J trimming: 1 base; junction bases outside the gene matches: 3. Germline loops: CDR1 LGHNT, CDR2 FRNRAP. The CDR3 nucleotides are TGTGCTAGTGGTTTGAGGGGGACAGGGAACACTGAAGCTTTCTTT. This sequence encodes CASGLRGTGNTEAFF.

The chain is built from TRBV15 and TRBJ2-5, with 7 bases lining up with TRBD1. The CDR3 totals 15 residues. With V trimmed by 2 bases and J by 4 bases, 7 bases remained unmatched. The germline V gene encodes CDR1 LNHNV and CDR2 YYDKDF (reference sequence). DNA of the CDR3: TGTGCCACCAGCAGATTTAAGACAGGGCCAGAGACCCAGTACTTC. Its protein is CATSRFKTGPETQYF.

V gene TRBV5-1 combines with J gene TRBJ2-1; D call uncertain. The CDR3 is made up of 15 amino acids. The germline V gene encodes CDR1 SGHRS and CDR2 YFSETQ. The V and J ends lost 0 bases and 0 bases respectively, with 7 bases between them. Here the CDR3 reads CASSLVADSYNEQFF. The CDR3 nucleotides read TGCGCCAGCAGCTTGGTGGCGGACTCCTACAATGAGCAGTTCTTC.

This rearrangement joins TRBV7-9 to TRBJ2-5; D ambiguous. V was pared by 8 bases and J by 4 bases, with 11 bases between. Germline V gene sequence: CDR1 SEHNR, CDR2 FQNEAQ (reference sequence). The CDR3 covers 12 residues. CDR3 amino acids: CASRRSGETQYF. Written as DNA, the CDR3 is TGTGCCAGCCGTCGGTCGGGAGAGACCCAGTACTTC.

The chain carries TRBV7-2 and TRBJ1-2, with D possibly being TRBD1 (6 bases). The CDR3 consists of 12 residues. V was clipped by 4 bases and J by 5 bases, with 8 bases between them. The germline CDR1 and CDR2 sequences are SGHTA and FQGNSA. The CDR3 sequence: CASSSQGYGYTF. The CDR3 DNA is TGTGCCAGCAGCTCTCAGGGGTATGGCTACACCTTC.

This clone was observed a single time. The rearrangement links TRBV7-9 to TRBJ2-2, with 9 nucleotides matching TRBD1. Germline assignment: CDR1 SEHNR and CDR2 FQNEAQ (reference sequence). This CDR3 has 15 residues. V dropped 4 bases and J dropped 6; count of bases not matched to a gene: 6. The DNA of the CDR3 is TGTGCCAGCAGCTCTCGACAGGGGGTTGCCGGGGAGCTGTTTTTT. Translation: CASSSRQGVAGELFF.

The rearrangement links TRBV5-4 to TRBJ2-1, with a possible D match to TRBD1 (7 bases). In germline, CDR1 is SGHNT, CDR2 YYREEE (reference sequence). V was clipped by 2 bases and J by 4 bases, with 13 bases between them. The CDR3 is 15 residues long. CDR3 amino acids: CASSFGGGSYNEQFF. The DNA for the CDR3 is TGTGCCAGCAGCTTTGGAGGGGGCTCTTACAATGAGCAGTTCTTC.

The chain is built from TRBV30 and TRBJ2-7; 7 nucleotides align to TRBD2. Germline V gene lookup returns CDR1 GTSNPN and CDR2 SVGIG (reference sequence). CDR3 length: 14 amino acids. Trimming cost V 3 bases and J 3 bases; bases outside gene matches: 8. CDR3 residues: CAWRRSSGNYEQYF. In DNA form, the CDR3 reads TGTGCCTGGAGGCGATCTAGCGGAAACTACGAGCAGTACTTC.